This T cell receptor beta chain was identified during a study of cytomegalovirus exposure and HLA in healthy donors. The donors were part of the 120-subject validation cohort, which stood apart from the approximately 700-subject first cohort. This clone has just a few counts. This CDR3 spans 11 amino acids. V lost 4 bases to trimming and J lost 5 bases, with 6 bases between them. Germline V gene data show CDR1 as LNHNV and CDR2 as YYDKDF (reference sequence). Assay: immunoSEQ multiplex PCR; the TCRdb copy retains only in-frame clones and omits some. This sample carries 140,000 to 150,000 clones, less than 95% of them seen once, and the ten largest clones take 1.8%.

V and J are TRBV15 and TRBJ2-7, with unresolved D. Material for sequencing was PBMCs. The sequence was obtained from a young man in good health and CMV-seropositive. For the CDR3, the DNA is TGTGCCACCAGCAAACGAGACGAGCAGTACTTC. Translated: CATSKRDEQYF.